What follows are 32 T cell receptor beta chains derived from one specimen sequenced in a study of identical twins. TCRdb redid the calling of the 5' RACE reads with MiXCR, one entry per CDR3 protein. This sample yields 1.5 million to 2 million distinct CDR3 sequences, of which around a third are seen a single time; around 0.25% belongs to the top ten. Sequenced material: cord blood. These receptors all come from a newborn girl in good health.

There are many counts of this clonotype. V usage is TRBV9 and J usage is TRBJ2-5; D is undetermined. The V gene lost 4 bases and the J gene lost 11 bases, with 3 bases spanning the gap. The CDR3 extends over 8 amino acids. Germline-derived CDR1 and CDR2 are SGDLS and YYNGEE. The CDR3 DNA follows: TGTGCCAGCAGCTCGCAGTACTTC. This translates into CASSSQYF.

This clonotype was observed at least ten times. The rearrangement joins TRBV3-1 to TRBJ2-1; D not resolved. This CDR3 comprises 16 residues. Germline values: CDR1 LGHDT, CDR2 YNNKEL (reference sequence). V was trimmed by 4 bases and J by 6 bases, leaving 19 bases between them. CDR3 sequence reads: CASSRRAGSQGNEQFF. The CDR3 nucleotides are TGTGCCAGCAGCCGACGCGCCGGATCCCAAGGCAATGAGCAGTTCTTC.

CDR3 loop: CSARTLAGGYNEQFF. The CDR3 DNA reads TGCAGTGCTAGGACACTAGCGGGAGGGTACAATGAGCAGTTCTTC. The chain has TRBV20-1 and TRBJ2-1; 13 nucleotides align to TRBD2. Germline CDR1 DFQATT, CDR2 SNEGSKA (reference sequence). The CDR3 consists of 15 residues. The J segment lost 4 bases and the V segment lost 3 bases, leaving 3 bases of the junction unmatched.

About this clonotype itself: This may stem from a read error, because a much larger clone lies one nucleotide away. The chain has TRBV29-1 and TRBJ2-4; no definite D call. In germline, CDR1 is SQVTM, CDR2 ANQGSEA. The ends were cut back, 5 bases at V and 2 bases at J, with 7 bases in the middle. The CDR3 sequence is 12 residues long. The CDR3 spells CSVRRTKNIQYF. CDR3 sequence (DNA): TGCAGCGTTCGACGGACCAAAAACATTCAGTACTTC.

The chain carries TRBV29-1 and TRBJ1-4, with 9 nucleotides matching TRBD1. V was clipped by 1 base and J by 8 bases; unmatched bases: 8. The CDR3 has 15 residues. Germline V gives CDR1 SQVTM, CDR2 ANQGSEA. The CDR3 DNA sequence: TGCAGCGTTGAAGCTCCGACAGGGGGAAGAGAAAAACTGTTTTTT. Its translation is CSVEAPTGGREKLFF.

This clonotype was seen only a few times. The genes are TRBV24-1 and TRBJ1-5, with D uncertain. Trimming removed 4 bases from V and 0 bases from J, with 12 bases in between. The CDR3 extends over 16 amino acids. The germline CDR1 and CDR2 sequences are KGHDR and SFDVKD. CDR3 sequence (DNA): TGTGCCACCAGTGACCCGGACGGCGATAGCAATCAGCCCCAGCATTTT. Amino acid sequence: CATSDPDGDSNQPQHF.

The table lists this clonotype with a few counts. CDR3 amino acids: CASSLRTQQFF. CDR3 nucleotides: TGTGCCAGCAGTTTACGGACTCAGCAGTTCTTC. The rearrangement joins TRBV28 to TRBJ2-1; a weak D match, TRBD2 (5 bases). V was shortened by 2 bases and J by 11 bases, with 7 bases between the two germline ends. The CDR3 runs 11 residues. Germline V CDR1 and CDR2: MDHEN, SYDVKM.

This clonotype was seen many times. The chain has TRBV28 and TRBJ2-5; a possible D gene is TRBD2 (5 bases). CDR3 length: 15 amino acids. V lost 1 base, J lost 0 bases, and 9 bases lay in between. Germline loops: CDR1 MDHEN, CDR2 SYDVKM. CDR3 DNA sequence: TGTGCCAGCAGTTTATTACTCGGGAACCAAGAGACCCAGTACTTC. This codes for CASSLLLGNQETQYF.

The rearrangement uses TRBV6-2 or TRBV6-3 and TRBJ2-2; perhaps D is TRBD1 or TRBD2 (5 bases each). The CDR3 length is 17 residues. The V gene lost 7 bases and the J gene lost 0 bases, with 18 bases spanning the gap. Germline V gene sequence: CDR1 MNHEY, CDR2 SVGEGT. The CDR3: CASKGSGADPNTGELFF. CDR3 sequence (DNA): TGTGCCAGCAAAGGGAGTGGGGCAGACCCGAACACCGGGGAGCTGTTTTTT.

This clonotype appeared many times. The gene calls are TRBV10-3 and TRBJ2-7; D gene unclear. This CDR3 comprises 12 residues. CDR1 is ENHRY and CDR2 is SYGVKD in the germline V gene. The germline V and J ends were trimmed by 6 bases and 7 bases, with 13 bases remaining between them. The CDR3 reads CAISYPQGEQYF. The CDR3 DNA is TGTGCCATCAGCTATCCTCAAGGGGAGCAGTACTTC.

The rearrangement uses TRBV21-1 and TRBJ1-3. TRBV21-1 is tagged as a pseudogene. The CDR3 has 16 residues. Written as DNA, the CDR3 is TGTGCCAGCACCGAAGGGCCCTCCTTCTCTGGAAACACCATATATTTT. Its protein product is CASTEGPSFSGNTIYF.

This clonotype was recorded a few times. The genes are TRBV7-8 and TRBJ1-1; D ambiguous. Germline CDR1 is SGHVS and CDR2 is FQNEAQ. V lost 0 bases to trimming and J lost 0 bases, with 8 bases between them. This CDR3 has 15 residues. CDR3 sequence reads: CASSLAATLNTEAFF. The CDR3 DNA reads TGTGCCAGCAGCTTAGCAGCGACATTGAACACTGAAGCTTTCTTT. The full variable domain, in which reference TRBV7-8 and TRBJ1-1 provide the parts outside the CDR3, is GAGVSQSPRYKVAKRGQDVALRCDPISGHVSLFWYQQALGQGPEFLTYFQNEAQLDKSGLPSDRFFAERPEGSVSTLKIQRTQQEDSAVYLCASSLAATLNTEAFFGQGTRLTVV.

The V gene is TRBV4-2, the J gene TRBJ2-7, with D uncertain. The length of the CDR3 is 13 residues. Germline CDR1 and CDR2: LGHNA and YNFKEQ. The V and J ends lost 0 bases and 3 bases respectively, with 6 bases between them. CDR3 sequence (DNA): TGTGCCAGCAGCCAAGAGCGGAACTACGAGCAGTACTTC. Translating it yields CASSQERNYEQYF.

This clonotype was seen many times. In DNA form, the CDR3 reads TGTGCCAGCAGTCTCATCGGGGCAAACATTCAGTACTTC. Residues: CASSLIGANIQYF. V gene TRBV2 combines with J gene TRBJ2-4, with D perhaps TRBD1 or TRBD2 (5 bases each). V was shortened by 5 bases and J by 6 bases, with 11 bases between the two germline ends. CDR3 size: 13 residues. The germline CDR1 and CDR2 sequences are SNHLY and FYNNEI.

The rearrangement joins TRBV2 to TRBJ1-1, with unresolved D. The CDR3 loop spans 14 amino acids. Germline V gives CDR1 SNHLY, CDR2 FYNNEI. Trimming cost V 7 bases and J 4 bases, with 16 bases left between them. Here the CDR3 reads CASMNERRTTEAFF. In DNA form, the CDR3 reads TGTGCCAGCATGAACGAACGGAGAACCACTGAAGCTTTCTTT.

The rearrangement uses TRBV29-1 and TRBJ1-1; no definite D call. V lost 5 bases and J 8 bases, leaving 6 bases between the germline ends. Germline V gives CDR1 SQVTM, CDR2 ANQGSEA. CDR3 length: 9 amino acids. This CDR3 is CSVSQEAFF. In DNA form, the CDR3 reads TGCAGCGTTTCACAAGAAGCTTTCTTT.

This sequence joins TRBV9 and TRBJ2-2; either TRBD1 or TRBD2 may fit D (6 bases each). Trimming removed 4 bases from V and 1 base from J, with 11 bases in between. Germline V CDR1 and CDR2: SGDLS, YYNGEE. The CDR3 totals 15 residues. The CDR3 protein is CASSPGGRNTGELFF. The CDR3 DNA reads as TGTGCCAGCAGCCCCGGGGGCCGGAACACCGGGGAGCTGTTTTTT.

The rearrangement uses TRBV28 and TRBJ1-1, with D possibly TRBD1 on 6 matching bases. Trimming took off 3 bases at V and 6 bases at J, with 14 bases between the two ends. The CDR3 has 14 residues. From germline, CDR1 is MDHEN and CDR2 SYDVKM. The CDR3 sequence is CASSLDPGEAEAFF. The CDR3 DNA reads as TGTGCCAGCAGTTTGGATCCAGGGGAGGCTGAAGCTTTCTTT.

The V call is TRBV20-1, the J call TRBJ1-6, with a tentative D call TRBD1 (5 bases). The CDR3 covers 22 residues. Germline V gene sequence: CDR1 DFQATT, CDR2 SNEGSKA (reference sequence). V shed 1 base and J shed 0 bases, with 28 bases lying between them. For the CDR3, the DNA is TGCAGTGCTAGAGTTGGATTCCTTCCTACCCTTCAGGGTAGCTCCTATAATTCACCCCTCCACTTT. This translates into CSARVGFLPTLQGSSYNSPLHF.

The chain combines TRBV20-1 with TRBJ2-2, with a weak D call TRBD2 (5 bases). This CDR3 spans 15 amino acids. V gave up 2 bases and J gave up 0 bases, with 10 bases separating them. The germline gives CDR1 DFQATT, CDR2 SNEGSKA (reference sequence). The DNA for the CDR3 is TGCAGTGCTAGACTTTCACTAGCGAACACCGGGGAGCTGTTTTTT. Its translation is CSARLSLANTGELFF.

This clonotype was detected only a few times. The V and J genes are TRBV5-1 and TRBJ1-1; D ambiguous. V lost 0 bases, J lost 1 base, and 7 bases lay in between. This CDR3 has 14 amino acids. Germline V gives CDR1 SGHRS, CDR2 YFSETQ. DNA of the CDR3: TGCGCCAGCAGCTTGGAGGTCGCGAACACTGAAGCTTTCTTT. This sequence encodes CASSLEVANTEAFF. Supplemented by reference TRBV5-1 and TRBJ1-1, the full variable domain reads KAGVTQTPRYLIKTRGQQVTLSCSPISGHRSVSWYQQTPGQGLQFLFEYFSETQRNKGNFPGRFSGRQFSNSRSEMNVSTLELGDSALYLCASSLEVANTEAFFGQGTRLTVV.

The genes are TRBV20-1 and TRBJ2-2; TRBD2 matches 11 bases. Germline CDR1 reads DFQATT; CDR2 reads SNEGSKA (reference sequence). The CDR3 sequence is 16 residues long. The V gene end was trimmed by 3 bases and the J gene end by 3 bases; junction bases not matched to a gene: 6. CDR3 amino acids: CSASPLAGGHTGELFF. In nucleotides, the CDR3 is TGCAGTGCTAGCCCTCTAGCGGGAGGCCACACCGGGGAGCTGTTTTTT.

The V gene is TRBV27, the J gene TRBJ2-5; D might be TRBD1 (6 bases). Germline assignment: CDR1 MNHEY and CDR2 SMNVEV (reference sequence). V lost 10 bases to trimming and J lost 2 bases, with 17 bases between them. There are 14 residues in the CDR3. The CDR3 protein is CATRLSGTQETQYF. The CDR3 DNA sequence: TGTGCCACCCGTCTCTCCGGGACACAAGAGACCCAGTACTTC.

This clonotype occurred a few times. J is TRBJ1-5 and V is TRBV2; 9 bases map to TRBD1. Germline V lookup: CDR1 SNHLY, CDR2 FYNNEI. The CDR3 contains 16 residues. The junction had 10 bases not matched to a gene; V was cut back by 6 bases and J by 4 bases. CDR3 region: CASRAGTGKVNQPQHF. The CDR3 nucleotides are TGTGCCAGCAGGGCCGGGACAGGGAAGGTTAATCAGCCCCAGCATTTT.

V usage is TRBV7-2 and J usage is TRBJ2-1, with 7 bases lining up with TRBD2. The CDR3 loop spans 15 amino acids. J lost 3 bases, V lost 4 bases, and 6 bases had no gene match. CDR1 and CDR2 (germline): SGHTA, FQGNSA. The CDR3 DNA follows: TGTGCCAGCAGCTCAGGACTAGGGCTCTACAATGAGCAGTTCTTC. Translating it yields CASSSGLGLYNEQFF.

The CDR3 DNA is TGTGCCACCCGAGATGACAGGGGAAGATATGGCTACACCTTC. Amino acid sequence: CATRDDRGRYGYTF. The V gene is TRBV6-1, the J gene TRBJ1-2; 8 positions match TRBD1. Germline V lookup: CDR1 MNHNS, CDR2 SASEGT. J gave up 5 bases and V 10 bases, and 12 bases lay outside the gene matches. The CDR3 sequence is 14 residues long.

Only a few counts were recorded for this clonotype. The V gene is TRBV10-3, the J gene TRBJ1-1, with D possibly matching TRBD1 (6 bases). Germline V lookup: CDR1 ENHRY, CDR2 SYGVKD. This CDR3 spans 14 amino acids. Between the trimmed V and J ends, which lost 3 bases and 5 bases, there was a span of 13 bases. CDR3 sequence reads: CAISDRQVETEAFF. CDR3 nucleotide sequence: TGTGCCATCAGTGACCGACAGGTTGAAACTGAAGCTTTCTTT.

This clonotype was picked up a small number of times. The V call is TRBV10-3, the J call TRBJ2-3; 9 bases are shared with TRBD2. Germline V CDR1 and CDR2: ENHRY, SYGVKD. The CDR3 extends over 13 amino acids. Germline trimming cut 7 bases from V and 3 bases from J; bases unmatched to any gene: 2. This CDR3 is CAITSGETDTQYF. The CDR3 DNA is TGTGCCATCACTAGCGGGGAAACAGATACGCAGTATTTT.

In regard to this clonotype: A much larger clone sits a single nucleotide away, making a read error possible. V and J are TRBV10-3 and TRBJ1-2; perhaps TRBD1 as D (5 bases). Per germline, CDR1 ENHRY and CDR2 SYGVKD. This CDR3 comprises 13 residues. V lost 5 bases and J 3 bases, leaving 10 bases between the germline ends. The CDR3 loop is CAISKDTDYGYTF. The CDR3 coding sequence is TGTGCCATCAGTAAGGACACTGACTATGGCTACACCTTC.

V gene TRBV29-1 combines with J gene TRBJ2-5; D might be TRBD1 (5 bases). The ends were cut back, 1 base at V and 2 bases at J, with 5 bases in the middle. Germline V gene sequence: CDR1 SQVTM, CDR2 ANQGSEA. CDR3 length: 12 amino acids. The CDR3 bases are TGCAGCGTTGAAGGGACACAAGAGACCCAGTACTTC. This encodes CSVEGTQETQYF.

This clonotype has only a few counts. The rearrangement links TRBV4-2 to TRBJ2-7, with a tentative D call TRBD2 (7 bases). The CDR3 contains 19 residues. From germline, CDR1 is LGHNA and CDR2 YNFKEQ. Trimming cost V 4 bases and J 0 bases, with 25 bases left between them. CDR3 nucleotide sequence: TGTGCCAGCAGCCCCGCTCGGCGGGGGCCCGAATCGAGCTCCTACGAGCAGTACTTC. This gives the protein CASSPARRGPESSSYEQYF.

Only one count was recorded for this clonotype. This may stem from a read error, because a much larger clone lies one nucleotide away. The rearrangement uses TRBV5-1 and TRBJ2-4; D could derive from TRBD1 or TRBD2 (5 bases each). The CDR3 has 15 residues. Germline CDR1 is SGHRS and CDR2 is YFSETQ. CDR3 protein: CASSSGRLAENIQYF. In nucleotides, the CDR3 is TGCGCCAGCAGCTCGGGACGGCTAGCCGAAAACATTCAGTACTTC.